This T cell receptor (beta chain) came from a study of T cells after yellow fever vaccination. Study in general: SMART-Seq v4 Ultra Low Input served to prepare low-cell-number fractions.

Making TCR cDNA involved 5'RACE template switching, which added UMIs and a universal primer site. One entry per CDR3 protein results from TCRdb running MiXCR on the 5' RACE reads. Of about 510,000 distinct CDR3 sequences in the sample, less than 25% were seen once. This clonotype originated in a man younger than 35 who received the YFV17D yellow fever vaccine. Sequencing was performed on PBMCs, taken less than 25 days after the first yellow fever vaccination.

CDR3 sequence: CASSDQGWNQPQHF. As DNA, the CDR3 is TGTGCCAGCAGTGATCAGGGTTGGAACCAGCCCCAGCATTTT. The gene calls are TRBV6-2 or TRBV6-3 and TRBJ1-5; a weak D match, TRBD1 (5 bases). V was clipped by 5 bases and J by 7 bases, with 15 bases between them. Germline loops: CDR1 MNHEY, CDR2 SVGEGT. CDR3 length equals 14 residues.